This is a list of T cell receptor beta chains from one sample in a study of blood T cell repertoires in COVID-19. Libraries were prepared by immunoSEQ multiplex PCR; TCRdb keeps only in-frame clonotypes and omits some of them. This repertoire shows fewer than 300,000 clones, around 84% found once; its top ten account for 5%. Material: PBMCs or T cells enriched from blood (not recorded which). The origin of the receptors is a man aged 35-49 years who had been exposed to COVID-19. The CDR3 runs from the conserved cysteine through the conserved F or W. Each record gives: J gene, clone size, V gene, CDR3 protein. The size entry is marked missing in some rows and otherwise reads once, few, many or a size class.

J gene: TRBJ1-2
clone size: .
V gene: TRBV18
CDR3 protein: CASSPRQGFVDGYTF

J gene: TRBJ1-2
clone size: few
V gene: TRBV6-5
CDR3 protein: CASGQGHGYTF

J gene: TRBJ2-1
clone size: .
V gene: TRBV9
CDR3 protein: CASNPWTSGSLNEQFF

J gene: TRBJ2-7
clone size: .
V gene: TRBV10-1
CDR3 protein: CASSESPGVEQYF

J gene: TRBJ1-2
clone size: .
V gene: TRBV11-1
CDR3 protein: CASSLDRGNYGHTF

J gene: TRBJ1-3
clone size: .
V gene: TRBV5-4
CDR3 protein: CASSPDRAGNTIYF

J gene: TRBJ2-5
clone size: .
V gene: TRBV27
CDR3 protein: CASSFVDRGQETQYF

J gene: TRBJ1-6
clone size: once
V gene: TRBV27
CDR3 protein: CASSTLSTAMRSSPLHF

J gene: TRBJ1-4
clone size: .
V gene: TRBV29-1
CDR3 protein: CSVAGTGSTNEKLFF

J gene: TRBJ2-7
clone size: few
V gene: TRBV4-2
CDR3 protein: CASSQGGAGGSYEQYF

J gene: TRBJ1-1
clone size: .
V gene: TRBV24-1
CDR3 protein: CATTDRMNTEAFF

J gene: TRBJ1-1
clone size: .
V gene: TRBV10-3
CDR3 protein: CAIKRTDMNTEAFF

J gene: TRBJ2-3
clone size: .
V gene: TRBV5-1
CDR3 protein: CASSSAGLADTQYF

J gene: TRBJ2-1
clone size: .
V gene: TRBV12-2
CDR3 protein: CASRLAKAGGQFF

J gene: TRBJ2-7
clone size: .
V gene: TRBV5-1
CDR3 protein: CASSLADYYEQYF

J gene: TRBJ2-1
clone size: few
V gene: TRBV15
CDR3 protein: CATSRDLTWSGNEQFF

J gene: TRBJ2-2
clone size: .
V gene: TRBV6-6
CDR3 protein: CASRRTGTSDTGELFF

J gene: TRBJ1-2
clone size: .
V gene: TRBV19
CDR3 protein: CASVQGAINYGYTF

J gene: TRBJ2-2
clone size: few
V gene: TRBV9
CDR3 protein: CASSKGTAGELFF

J gene: TRBJ2-3
clone size: .
V gene: TRBV5-3
CDR3 protein: CARSLGGSSTDTQYF

J gene: TRBJ2-1
clone size: .
V gene: TRBV12-3/TRBV12-4
CDR3 protein: CASGGLAYNEQFF

J gene: TRBJ2-1
clone size: .
V gene: TRBV19
CDR3 protein: CASMTREAGVNEQFF

J gene: TRBJ2-5
clone size: once
V gene: TRBV19
CDR3 protein: CASSIDHWRQGAKGETQYF

J gene: TRBJ1-6
clone size: once
V gene: TRBV9
CDR3 protein: CASSRLTGADGSPLHF

J gene: TRBJ1-2
clone size: .
V gene: TRBV6-5
CDR3 protein: CASSYSGVQTYGYTF

J gene: TRBJ1-1
clone size: .
V gene: TRBV25-1
CDR3 protein: CASRSTGEAFF

J gene: TRBJ2-1
clone size: .
V gene: TRBV9
CDR3 protein: CASSKTGGSYNEQFF

J gene: TRBJ2-2
clone size: .
V gene: TRBV30
CDR3 protein: CAWTIAGGKLGELFF

J gene: TRBJ1-3
clone size: .
V gene: TRBV7-9
CDR3 protein: CASRHSSSGNTIYF

J gene: TRBJ2-7
clone size: .
V gene: TRBV10-1
CDR3 protein: CASSEFLGQGPYEQYF

J gene: TRBJ1-2
clone size: .
V gene: TRBV9
CDR3 protein: CASRDLGLNGYTF

J gene: TRBJ2-3
clone size: .
V gene: TRBV7-2
CDR3 protein: CASSLARDTQYF

J gene: TRBJ1-1
clone size: .
V gene: TRBV19
CDR3 protein: CASSGRRVNTEAFF

J gene: TRBJ2-4
clone size: .
V gene: TRBV12-3/TRBV12-4
CDR3 protein: CASSSPGKNIQYF

J gene: TRBJ1-1
clone size: .
V gene: TRBV5-4
CDR3 protein: CASSLGQGVGQERAFF

J gene: TRBJ2-3
clone size: .
V gene: TRBV5-1
CDR3 protein: CASSLVVTGRADTQYF

J gene: TRBJ2-3
clone size: .
V gene: TRBV3-1/TRBV3-2
CDR3 protein: CASSLLAASTDTQYF

J gene: TRBJ1-2
clone size: many
V gene: TRBV7-2
CDR3 protein: CASSSGGGYGYTF

J gene: TRBJ1-2
clone size: .
V gene: TRBV6-1
CDR3 protein: CASSEGQGRGYTF

J gene: TRBJ1-2
clone size: .
V gene: TRBV5-1
CDR3 protein: CASSSDGDYGYTF

J gene: TRBJ2-1
clone size: once
V gene: TRBV24-1
CDR3 protein: CATSKQGGNEQFF

J gene: TRBJ1-5
clone size: .
V gene: TRBV10-3
CDR3 protein: CAIRNGTGDQPQHF

J gene: TRBJ1-1
clone size: .
V gene: TRBV12-3/TRBV12-4
CDR3 protein: CASSLTEKAFF

J gene: TRBJ2-2
clone size: .
V gene: TRBV7-2
CDR3 protein: CASSVYTGELFF

J gene: TRBJ2-7
clone size: .
V gene: TRBV18
CDR3 protein: CASSPSGRAGSGEQYF

J gene: TRBJ2-3
clone size: .
V gene: TRBV10-3
CDR3 protein: CAISEAGGTDTQYF

J gene: TRBJ2-3
clone size: .
V gene: TRBV18
CDR3 protein: CASSPGGPNTAGTQYF

J gene: TRBJ1-2
clone size: .
V gene: TRBV7-9
CDR3 protein: CASSLARTDKEGYTF

J gene: TRBJ1-6
clone size: once
V gene: TRBV6-5
CDR3 protein: CASSLEGANSPLHF